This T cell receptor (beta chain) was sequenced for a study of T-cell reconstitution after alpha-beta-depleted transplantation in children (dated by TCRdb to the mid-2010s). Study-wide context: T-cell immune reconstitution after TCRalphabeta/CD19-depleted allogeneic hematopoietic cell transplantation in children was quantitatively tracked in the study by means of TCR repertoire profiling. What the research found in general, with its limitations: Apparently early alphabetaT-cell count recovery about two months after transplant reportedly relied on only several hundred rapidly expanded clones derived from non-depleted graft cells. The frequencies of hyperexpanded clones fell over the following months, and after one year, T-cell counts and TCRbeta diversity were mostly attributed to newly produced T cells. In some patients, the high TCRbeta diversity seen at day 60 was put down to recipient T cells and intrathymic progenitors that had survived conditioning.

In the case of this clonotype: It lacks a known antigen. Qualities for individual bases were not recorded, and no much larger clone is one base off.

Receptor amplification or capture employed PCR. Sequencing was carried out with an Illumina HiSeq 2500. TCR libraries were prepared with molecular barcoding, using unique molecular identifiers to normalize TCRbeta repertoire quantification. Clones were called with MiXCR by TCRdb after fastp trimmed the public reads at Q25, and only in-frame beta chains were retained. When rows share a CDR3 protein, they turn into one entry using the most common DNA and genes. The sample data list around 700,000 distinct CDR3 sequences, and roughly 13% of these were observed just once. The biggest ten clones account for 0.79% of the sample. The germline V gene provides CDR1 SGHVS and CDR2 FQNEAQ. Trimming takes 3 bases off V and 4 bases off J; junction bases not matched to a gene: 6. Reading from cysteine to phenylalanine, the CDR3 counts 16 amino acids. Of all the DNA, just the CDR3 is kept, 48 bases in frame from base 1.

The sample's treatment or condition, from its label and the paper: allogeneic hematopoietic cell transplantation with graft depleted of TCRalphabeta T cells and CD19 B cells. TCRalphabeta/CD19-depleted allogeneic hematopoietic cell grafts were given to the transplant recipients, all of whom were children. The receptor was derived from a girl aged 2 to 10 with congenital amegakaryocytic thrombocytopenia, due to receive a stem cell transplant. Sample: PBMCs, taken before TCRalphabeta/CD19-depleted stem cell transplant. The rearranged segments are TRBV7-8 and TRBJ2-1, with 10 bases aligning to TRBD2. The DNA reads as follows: TGTGCCAGCAGCTTCGCCGGGACTAGCGTTTACAATGAGCAGTTCTTC. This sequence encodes CASSFAGTSVYNEQFF. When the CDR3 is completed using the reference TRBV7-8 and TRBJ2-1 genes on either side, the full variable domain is GAGVSQSPRYKVAKRGQDVALRCDPISGHVSLFWYQQALGQGPEFLTYFQNEAQLDKSGLPSDRFFAERPEGSVSTLKIQRTQQEDSAVYLCASSFAGTSVYNEQFFGPGTRLTVL.